This record concerns one T cell receptor beta chain sequence. What it binds is not known. Trimming removed 3 bases from V and 5 bases from J, with 13 bases in between. This CDR3 is 14 amino acids long. Germline V lookup: CDR1 LNHDA, CDR2 SQIVND (reference sequence). Noted time point: week 35, safety follow-up. Mutant IDH1 20-mer peptide, at 300 ug, made up each vaccine dose, with topical imiquimod. Patients carried new grade 3 or 4 IDH1-mutant astrocytomas lacking nuclear ATRX. Clones were sequenced by immunoSEQ multiplex PCR, and TCRdb holds only the in-frame ones, with some missing. This table has roughly 52,000 clones, approximately 80% appearing once. This sample was included in a study of a mutant IDH1 vaccine in newly diagnosed glioma. Study at large: Either 4-6 weeks after radiotherapy alone or alongside temozolomide, vaccination was begun. Treatment recipients were approximately 62% male and about 40% female, and their mean age was roughly 40 years.

This sequence originates from a woman aged 18-30 years with glioma. Sample: PBMCs, taken from a glioma patient whose treatment included an IDH1 peptide vaccine. The chain links TRBV19 to TRBJ1-1, with D possibly matching TRBD1 (6 bases). DNA of the CDR3: TGTGCCAGTAGTATCCCAGGGGCAGGGACTGAAGCTTTCTTT. It yields the protein CASSIPGAGTEAFF.